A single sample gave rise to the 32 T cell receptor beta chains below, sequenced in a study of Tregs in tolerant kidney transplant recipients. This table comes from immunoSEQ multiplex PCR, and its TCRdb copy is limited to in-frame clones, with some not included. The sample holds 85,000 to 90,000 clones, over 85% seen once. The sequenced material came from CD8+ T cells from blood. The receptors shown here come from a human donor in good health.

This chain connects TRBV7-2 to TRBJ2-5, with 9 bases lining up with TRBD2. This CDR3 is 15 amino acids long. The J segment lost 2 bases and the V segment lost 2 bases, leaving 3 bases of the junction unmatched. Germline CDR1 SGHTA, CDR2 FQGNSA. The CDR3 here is CASSLRLAGQETQYF. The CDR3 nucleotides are TGTGCCAGCAGCTTAAGGCTAGCGGGGCAAGAGACCCAGTACTTC.

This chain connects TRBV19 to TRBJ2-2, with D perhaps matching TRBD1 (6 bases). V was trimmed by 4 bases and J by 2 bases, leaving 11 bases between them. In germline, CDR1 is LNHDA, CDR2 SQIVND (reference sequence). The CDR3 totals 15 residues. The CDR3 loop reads CASSNYRVNTGELFF. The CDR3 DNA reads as TGTGCCAGTAGTAACTACAGGGTAAACACCGGGGAGCTGTTTTTT.

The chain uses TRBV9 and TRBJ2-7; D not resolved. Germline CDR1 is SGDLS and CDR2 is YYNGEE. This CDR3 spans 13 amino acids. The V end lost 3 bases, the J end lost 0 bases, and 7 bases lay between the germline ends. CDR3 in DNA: TGTGCCAGCAGCGGGCCTAGCTCCTACGAGCAGTACTTC. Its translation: CASSGPSSYEQYF.

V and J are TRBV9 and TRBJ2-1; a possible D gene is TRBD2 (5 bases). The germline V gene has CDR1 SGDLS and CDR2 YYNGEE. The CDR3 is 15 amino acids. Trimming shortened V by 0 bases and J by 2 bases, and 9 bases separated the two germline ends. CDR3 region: CASSVDSGPYNEQFF. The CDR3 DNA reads TGTGCCAGCAGCGTAGACAGCGGACCCTACAATGAGCAGTTCTTC.

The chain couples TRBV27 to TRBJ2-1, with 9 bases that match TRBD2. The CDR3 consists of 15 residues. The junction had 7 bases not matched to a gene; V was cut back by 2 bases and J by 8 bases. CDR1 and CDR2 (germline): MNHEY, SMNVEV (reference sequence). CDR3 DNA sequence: TGTGCCAGCAGTTTAGGGAGCGGGGGGCTCTATGAGCAGTTCTTC. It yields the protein CASSLGSGGLYEQFF.

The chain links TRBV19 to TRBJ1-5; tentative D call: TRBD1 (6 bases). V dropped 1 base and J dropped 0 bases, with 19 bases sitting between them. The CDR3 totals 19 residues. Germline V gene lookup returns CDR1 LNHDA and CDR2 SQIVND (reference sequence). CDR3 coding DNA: TGTGCCAGTAGTATAGCCCCCAGGGGCCCCGAATATAGCAATCAGCCCCAGCATTTT. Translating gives CASSIAPRGPEYSNQPQHF.

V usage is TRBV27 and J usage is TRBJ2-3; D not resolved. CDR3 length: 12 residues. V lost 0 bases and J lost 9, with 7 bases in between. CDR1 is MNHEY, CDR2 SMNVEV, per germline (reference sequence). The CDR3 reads CASSLSPGTQYF. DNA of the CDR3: TGTGCCAGCAGTTTATCTCCGGGCACGCAGTATTTT.

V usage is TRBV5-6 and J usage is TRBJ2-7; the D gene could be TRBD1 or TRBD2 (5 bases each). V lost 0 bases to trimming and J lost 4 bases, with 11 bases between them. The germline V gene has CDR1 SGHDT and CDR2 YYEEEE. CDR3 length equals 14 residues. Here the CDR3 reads CASSLGGSYYEQYF. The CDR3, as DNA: TGTGCCAGCAGCTTGGGGGGGTCCTATTACGAGCAGTACTTC.

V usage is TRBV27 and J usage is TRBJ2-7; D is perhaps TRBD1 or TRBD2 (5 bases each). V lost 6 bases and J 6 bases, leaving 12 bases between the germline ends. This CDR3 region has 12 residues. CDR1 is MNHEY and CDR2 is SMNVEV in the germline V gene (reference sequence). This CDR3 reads CASSPTGREQYF. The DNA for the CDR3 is TGTGCCAGCAGCCCAACGGGACGCGAGCAGTACTTC.

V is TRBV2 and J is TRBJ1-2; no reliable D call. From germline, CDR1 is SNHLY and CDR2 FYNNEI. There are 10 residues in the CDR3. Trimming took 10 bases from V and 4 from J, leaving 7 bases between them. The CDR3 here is CAKVSYGYTF. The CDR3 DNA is TGTGCCAAGGTGAGCTATGGCTACACCTTC. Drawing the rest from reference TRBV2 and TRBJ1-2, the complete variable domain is EPEVTQTPSHQVTQMGQEVILRCVPISNHLYFYWYRQILGQKVEFLVSFYNNEISEKSEIFDDQFSVERPDGSNFTLKIRSTKLEDSAMYFCAKVSYGYTFGSGTRLTVV.

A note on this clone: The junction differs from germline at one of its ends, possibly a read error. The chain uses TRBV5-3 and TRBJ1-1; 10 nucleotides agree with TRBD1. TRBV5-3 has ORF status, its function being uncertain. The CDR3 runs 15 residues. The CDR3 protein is CASSSRTGGIAEAFF. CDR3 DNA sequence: TGTGCCAGCAGCTCGAGGACAGGGGGAATTGCTGAAGCTTTCTTT.

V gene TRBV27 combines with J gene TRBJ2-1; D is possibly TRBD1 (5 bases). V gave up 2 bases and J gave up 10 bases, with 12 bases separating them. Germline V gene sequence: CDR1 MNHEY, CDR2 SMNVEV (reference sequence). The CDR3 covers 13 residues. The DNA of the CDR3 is TGTGCCAGCAGTTTAGTGCAGGGTGCCGAGCAGTTCTTC. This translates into CASSLVQGAEQFF.

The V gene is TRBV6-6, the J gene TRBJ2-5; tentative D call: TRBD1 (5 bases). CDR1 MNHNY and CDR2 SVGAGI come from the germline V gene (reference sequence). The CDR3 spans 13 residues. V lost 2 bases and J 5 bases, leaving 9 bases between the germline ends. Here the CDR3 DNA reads TGTGCCAGCAGTTACCGGACATACGAGACCCAGTACTTC. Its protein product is CASSYRTYETQYF.

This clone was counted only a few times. DNA for the CDR3: TGTGCCTCCTTCAAGGGTGGTGATGGCTACACCTTC. This sequence encodes CASFKGGDGYTF. The chain joins TRBV5-4 to TRBJ1-2, with D uncertain. Germline CDR1 is SGHNT and CDR2 is YYREEE (reference sequence). V was shortened by 10 bases and J by 6 bases, with 16 bases between the two germline ends. This CDR3 contains 12 residues.

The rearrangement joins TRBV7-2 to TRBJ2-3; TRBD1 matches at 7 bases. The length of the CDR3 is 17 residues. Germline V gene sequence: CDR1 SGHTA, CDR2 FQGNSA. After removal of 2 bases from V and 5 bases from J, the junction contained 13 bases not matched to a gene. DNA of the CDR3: TGTGCCAGCAGCTTACGCTCGAAGGGGACAGCCGAAGATACGCAGTATTTT. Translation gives CASSLRSKGTAEDTQYF.

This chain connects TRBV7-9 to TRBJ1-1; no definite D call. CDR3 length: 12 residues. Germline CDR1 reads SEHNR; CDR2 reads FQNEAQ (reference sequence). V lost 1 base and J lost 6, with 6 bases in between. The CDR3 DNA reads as TGTGCCAGCAGCTTAGTTTTGCCTGAAGCTTTCTTT. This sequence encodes CASSLVLPEAFF. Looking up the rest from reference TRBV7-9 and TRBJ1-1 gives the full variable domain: DTGVSQNPRHKITKRGQNVTFRCDPISEHNRLYWYRQTLGQGPEFLTYFQNEAQLEKSRLLSDRFSAERPKGSFSTLEIQRTEQGDSAMYLCASSLVLPEAFFGQGTRLTVV.

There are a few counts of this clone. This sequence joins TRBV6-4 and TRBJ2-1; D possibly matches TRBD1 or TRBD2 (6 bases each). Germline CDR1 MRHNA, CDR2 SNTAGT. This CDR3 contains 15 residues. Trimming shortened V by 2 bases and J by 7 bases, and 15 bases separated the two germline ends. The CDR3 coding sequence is TGTGCCAGCAGTGACCAGGAGGGGGTAGGGAATGAGCAGTTCTTC. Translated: CASSDQEGVGNEQFF.

CDR3 in amino acids: CASSPNPGDGTEAFF. CDR3 bases: TGTGCCAGCAGCCCCAATCCGGGGGATGGAACTGAAGCTTTCTTT. This chain uses TRBV7-6 with TRBJ1-1; possibly TRBD1 for D (5 bases). Germline CDR1 SGHVS, CDR2 FNYEAQ. Trimming left V 5 bases short and J 5 bases short, with 18 bases between. The CDR3 is 15 amino acids.

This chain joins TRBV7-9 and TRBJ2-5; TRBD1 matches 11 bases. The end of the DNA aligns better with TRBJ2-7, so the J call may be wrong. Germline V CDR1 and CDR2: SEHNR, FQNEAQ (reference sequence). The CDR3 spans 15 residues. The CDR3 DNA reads TGTGCCAGCAGACCTGGGACAGGGGGATCGTACGAGCAGTACTTC. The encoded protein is CASRPGTGGSYEQYF.

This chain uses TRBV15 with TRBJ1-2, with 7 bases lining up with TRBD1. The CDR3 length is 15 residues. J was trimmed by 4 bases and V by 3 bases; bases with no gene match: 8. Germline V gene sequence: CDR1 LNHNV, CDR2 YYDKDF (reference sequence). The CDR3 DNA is TGTGCCACCAGCAGTTCAGGGGGACTACCCTATGGCTACACCTTC. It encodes CATSSSGGLPYGYTF.

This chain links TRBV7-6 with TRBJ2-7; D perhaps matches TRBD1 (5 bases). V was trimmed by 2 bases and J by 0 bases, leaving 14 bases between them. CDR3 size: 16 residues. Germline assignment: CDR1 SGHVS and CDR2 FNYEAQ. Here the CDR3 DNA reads TGTGCCAGCAGCTTATCACAGGCCAGGAGCTCCTACGAGCAGTACTTC. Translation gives CASSLSQARSSYEQYF.

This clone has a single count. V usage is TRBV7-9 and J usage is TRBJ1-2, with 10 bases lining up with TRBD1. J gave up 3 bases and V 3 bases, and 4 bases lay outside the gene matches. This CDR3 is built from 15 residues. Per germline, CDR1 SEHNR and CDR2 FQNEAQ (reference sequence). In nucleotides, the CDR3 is TGTGCCAGCAGCTTTGATGACAGGGGGCACTATGGCTACACCTTC. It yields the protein CASSFDDRGHYGYTF.

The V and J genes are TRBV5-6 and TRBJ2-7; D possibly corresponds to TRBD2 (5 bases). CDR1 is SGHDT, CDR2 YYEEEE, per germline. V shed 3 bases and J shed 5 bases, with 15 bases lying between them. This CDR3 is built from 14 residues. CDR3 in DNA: TGTGCCAGCAGCTACTGGGCGGGTATCGACGAGCAGTACTTC. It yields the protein CASSYWAGIDEQYF.

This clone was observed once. CDR3 loop: CASSVGPEGQPQHF. CDR3 in DNA: TGTGCCAGCAGCGTTGGACCGGAAGGTCAGCCCCAGCATTTT. The V and J genes are TRBV9 and TRBJ1-5; D is ambiguous. V gave up 2 bases and J gave up 6 bases, with 12 bases separating them. Germline CDR1 SGDLS, CDR2 YYNGEE. This CDR3 spans 14 amino acids.

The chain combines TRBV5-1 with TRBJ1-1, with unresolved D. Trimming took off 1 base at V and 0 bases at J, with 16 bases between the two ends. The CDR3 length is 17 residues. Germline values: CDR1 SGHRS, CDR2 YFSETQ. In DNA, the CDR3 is TGCGCCAGCAGCTTGTCCCTTGCGTACGGAATGAACACTGAAGCTTTCTTT. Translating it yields CASSLSLAYGMNTEAFF.

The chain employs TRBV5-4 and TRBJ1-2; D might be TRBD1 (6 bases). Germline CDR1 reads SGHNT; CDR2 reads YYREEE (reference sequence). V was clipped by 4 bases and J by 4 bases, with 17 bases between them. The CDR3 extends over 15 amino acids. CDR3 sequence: CASSAGQRLGYGYTF. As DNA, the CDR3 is TGTGCCAGCAGCGCCGGACAGCGTCTTGGCTATGGCTACACCTTC. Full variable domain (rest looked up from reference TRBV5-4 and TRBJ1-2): ETGVTQSPTHLIKTRGQQVTLRCSSQSGHNTVSWYQQALGQGPQFIFQYYREEENGRGNFPPRFSGLQFPNYSSELNVNALELDDSALYLCASSAGQRLGYGYTFGSGTRLTVV.

The CDR3 region has the DNA TGTGCCACCAGCAGAGATCTAGGGACAGGTAGCTACGAGCAGTACTTC. It specifies CATSRDLGTGSYEQYF. The chain has TRBV15 and TRBJ2-7; 8 nucleotides match TRBD1. The CDR3 has 16 residues. Per germline, CDR1 LNHNV and CDR2 YYDKDF (reference sequence). V lost 0 bases to trimming and J lost 3 bases; unmatched junction nucleotides: 7. The full variable domain, with the rest looked up from reference TRBV15 and TRBJ2-7, is DAMVIQNPRYQVTQFGKPVTLSCSQTLNHNVMYWYQQKSSQAPKLLFHYYDKDFNNEADTPDNFQSRRPNTSFCFLDIRSPGLGDTAMYLCATSRDLGTGSYEQYFGPGTRLTVT.

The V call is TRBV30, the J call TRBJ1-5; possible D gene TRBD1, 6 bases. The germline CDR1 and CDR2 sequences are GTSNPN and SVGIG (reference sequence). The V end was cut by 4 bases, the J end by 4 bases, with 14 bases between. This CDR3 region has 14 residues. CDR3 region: CAWTPGQPNQPQHF. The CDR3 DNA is TGTGCCTGGACTCCTGGACAGCCAAATCAGCCCCAGCATTTT.

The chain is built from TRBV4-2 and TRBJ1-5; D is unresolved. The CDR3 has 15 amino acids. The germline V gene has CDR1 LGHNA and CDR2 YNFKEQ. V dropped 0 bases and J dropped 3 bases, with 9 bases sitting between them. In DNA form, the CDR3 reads TGTGCCAGCAGCCAAGAGGAGGTGTACAATCAGCCCCAGCATTTT. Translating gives CASSQEEVYNQPQHF.

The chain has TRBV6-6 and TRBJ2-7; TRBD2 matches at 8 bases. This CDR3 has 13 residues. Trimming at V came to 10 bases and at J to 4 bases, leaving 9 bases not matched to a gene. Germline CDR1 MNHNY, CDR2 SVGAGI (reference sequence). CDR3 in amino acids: CATLGLVGYEQYF. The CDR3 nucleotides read TGTGCCACCCTGGGACTAGTCGGGTACGAGCAGTACTTC.

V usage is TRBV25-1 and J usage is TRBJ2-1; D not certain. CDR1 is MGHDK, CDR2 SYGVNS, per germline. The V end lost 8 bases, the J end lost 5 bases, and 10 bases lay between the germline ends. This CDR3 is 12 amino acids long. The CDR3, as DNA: TGTGCCAGCTGGACCAACGACAATGAGCAGTTCTTC. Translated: CASWTNDNEQFF.

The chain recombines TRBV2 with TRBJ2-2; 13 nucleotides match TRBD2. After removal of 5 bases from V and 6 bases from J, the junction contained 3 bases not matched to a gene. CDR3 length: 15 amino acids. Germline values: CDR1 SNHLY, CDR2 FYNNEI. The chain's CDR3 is CASSRLAGGPGELFF. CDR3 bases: TGTGCCAGCAGTAGACTAGCGGGAGGCCCCGGGGAGCTGTTTTTT.